The clone carrying this TCR beta chain was seen ten or more times. Germline V gene data show CDR1 as SGHRS and CDR2 as YFSETQ. There are 15 residues in the CDR3. Trimming shortened V by 1 base and J by 2 bases, and 13 bases separated the two germline ends. This sample stems from a study of Graves' ophthalmopathy and Graves' hyperthyroidism. For repertoire sequencing, the TCR beta CDR3 regions were amplified from RNA transcripts. HTBI primers were used in a first-round RT-PCR, which preceded a second-round multiplex PCR. MiXCR, applied by TCRdb to the multiplex PCR reads, yields one record per CDR3 protein. The sample shows some 1.1 million distinct CDR3 sequences, less than 45% of them seen only once.

The rearrangement joins TRBV5-1 to TRBJ2-7; possible D gene TRBD1, 5 bases. The receptor comes from an adult man with Graves' hyperthyroidism. The source material was peripheral blood or thyroid tissue (not recorded which). The CDR3 protein is CASSLRSGSPYEQYF. CDR3 DNA: TGCGCCAGCAGCTTGCGCTCAGGGTCCCCCTACGAGCAGTACTTC.